One sample yielded the 16 T cell receptor beta chains listed below, sequenced in a study of response to subunit inactivated influenza vaccine. Each CDR3 protein is one row after TCRdb ran MiXCR on the RT-PCR reads. The repertoire holds 400,000 to 650,000 distinct CDR3 sequences, with under 8.5% as singletons. The sequenced sample was PBMCs from blood, obtained about 24 months after vaccination. These receptors were taken from a man between 50 and 69 years old who received an inactivated influenza vaccine.

This clonotype has a handful of counts. J is TRBJ2-1 and V is TRBV5-4; 7 nucleotides match TRBD2. J gave up 0 bases and V 6 bases, and 6 bases lay outside the gene matches. The germline gives CDR1 SGHNT, CDR2 YYREEE (reference sequence). The CDR3 totals 15 residues. The CDR3 loop is CASTQAGSSYNEQFF. The CDR3 DNA follows: TGTGCCAGCACCCAAGCGGGGAGCTCCTACAATGAGCAGTTCTTC.

This chain joins TRBV7-3 and TRBJ1-1; D is undetermined. The V gene's germline CDR1 is SGHTA and CDR2 FQGTGA. The CDR3 consists of 14 residues. The germline V and J ends were trimmed by 2 bases and 3 bases, with 10 bases remaining between them. The CDR3 is CASSLFPQDTEAFF. The CDR3 DNA reads TGTGCCAGCAGCTTATTTCCTCAGGACACTGAAGCTTTCTTT.

CDR3 residues: CSASWRERADTQYF. The DNA for the CDR3 is TGCAGTGCCTCCTGGAGGGAGCGTGCAGATACGCAGTATTTT. The chain has TRBV20-1 and TRBJ2-3, with a weak D call TRBD2 (6 bases). Germline V gives CDR1 DFQATT, CDR2 SNEGSKA (reference sequence). CDR3 size: 14 residues. The germline V and J ends were trimmed by 6 bases and 4 bases, with 17 bases remaining between them.

The rearrangement uses TRBV4-2 and TRBJ2-3; 7 bases are a match to TRBD1. The germline V gene has CDR1 LGHNA and CDR2 YNFKEQ. After removal of 0 bases from V and 0 bases from J, the junction contained 3 bases not matched to a gene. The CDR3 covers 16 residues. CDR3 amino acids: CASSQEPTGSTDTQYF. CDR3 bases: TGTGCCAGCAGCCAAGAACCGACAGGGAGCACAGATACGCAGTATTTT.

This clonotype was counted only a few times. The rearrangement links TRBV2 to TRBJ1-2; D uncertain. The germline V and J ends were trimmed by 4 bases and 8 bases, with 11 bases remaining between them. The CDR3 runs to 12 residues. Germline CDR1 and CDR2: SNHLY and FYNNEI. Here the CDR3 DNA reads TGTGCCAGCAGTGGTCGAGTTGGGGGCTACACCTTC. It yields the protein CASSGRVGGYTF.

At least ten counts were recorded for this clonotype. The rearrangement joins TRBV3-1 to TRBJ2-1; TRBD2 matches 7 bases. The CDR3 contains 13 residues. The germline CDR1 and CDR2 sequences are LGHDT and YNNKEL (reference sequence). Trimming took 6 bases from V and 9 from J; bases not matched to a gene: 8. The CDR3 here is CASRTGTNGEQFF. CDR3 bases: TGTGCCAGCAGAACTGGGACTAACGGTGAGCAGTTCTTC.

The V gene is TRBV6-5, the J gene TRBJ2-3; TRBD1 is a possible D gene (7 bases). Trimming removed 2 bases at V and 5 bases at J, with 8 bases between. The CDR3 covers 13 residues. Germline-derived CDR1 and CDR2 are MNHEY and SVGAGI. The CDR3 protein is CASSYQGGDTQYF. The CDR3 DNA is TGTGCCAGCAGTTACCAGGGGGGAGATACGCAGTATTTT.

This clonotype was seen at least ten times. The V and J genes are TRBV7-9 and TRBJ2-1; no clear D gene. This CDR3 is built from 11 residues. The V end was cut by 4 bases, the J end by 7 bases, with 5 bases between. CDR1 is SEHNR and CDR2 is FQNEAQ in the germline V gene (reference sequence). The CDR3 sequence: CASSSTNEQFF. As DNA, the CDR3 is TGTGCCAGCAGCTCCACTAATGAGCAGTTCTTC.

The V and J genes are TRBV29-1 and TRBJ2-3; 9 bases are shared with TRBD2. The trim removed 6 bases at V and 3 bases at J, leaving 7 bases unmatched. This CDR3 comprises 14 residues. CDR1 and CDR2 (germline): SQVTM, ANQGSEA. CDR3 sequence (DNA): TGCAGCGTCCTAGGTCTAGCGGGGACAGATACGCAGTATTTT. It is translated as CSVLGLAGTDTQYF.

This clonotype appeared many times. The chain uses TRBV20-1 and TRBJ1-6; D not resolved. This CDR3 contains 16 residues. The germline V and J ends were trimmed by 1 base and 2 bases, with 12 bases remaining between them. CDR1 DFQATT and CDR2 SNEGSKA come from the germline V gene (reference sequence). CDR3 protein: CSARAVQSPYNSPLHF. The CDR3 bases are TGCAGTGCTAGAGCCGTCCAGAGCCCCTATAATTCACCCCTCCACTTT.

The gene calls are TRBV10-3 and TRBJ1-2, with 9 bases lining up with TRBD1. The CDR3 is made up of 16 amino acids. Germline lookup yields CDR1 ENHRY and CDR2 SYGVKD. Unmatched junction bases numbered 12, after V lost 4 bases and J lost 6 bases. The DNA of the CDR3 is TGTGCCATCAGTGGCTCTCGTGGACAGGGGTCGGATGGCTACACCTTC. Amino acids: CAISGSRGQGSDGYTF.

This clonotype was picked up a small number of times. CDR3 nucleotide sequence: TGTGCCAGCAGTCCCCCGGGGAGGGGTAGGACAGATACGCAGTATTTT. Its protein is CASSPPGRGRTDTQYF. The chain carries TRBV12-3 or TRBV12-4 and TRBJ2-3, with 7 nucleotides matching TRBD2. V shed 5 bases and J 3 bases; nucleotides not matched to a gene: 11. CDR3 length: 16 amino acids.

The chain employs TRBV25-1 and TRBJ2-7; 8 nucleotides match TRBD2. This CDR3 contains 13 residues. The junction had 3 bases not matched to a gene; V was cut back by 6 bases and J by 2 bases. Germline V lookup: CDR1 MGHDK, CDR2 SYGVNS. The CDR3 region is CASRSAGAYEQYF. The CDR3 DNA is TGTGCCAGCAGATCAGCGGGAGCCTACGAGCAGTACTTC.

The rearrangement uses TRBV4-3 and TRBJ2-7; TRBD1 aligns across 9 bases. The CDR3 length is 15 residues. Per the germline V gene, CDR1 is LGHNA and CDR2 is YSLEER. After removal of 0 bases from V and 3 bases from J, the junction contained 3 bases not matched to a gene. CDR3 in DNA: TGCGCCAGCAGCCAAGACCAGGGACAGGGCTACGAGCAGTACTTC. As protein: CASSQDQGQGYEQYF.

In nucleotides, the CDR3 is TGTGCCAGCAGTTACTCTTTAAGGACTAGCGGGAGGGCCATGTACAATGAGCAGTTCTTC. Its translation is CASSYSLRTSGRAMYNEQFF. V is TRBV6-2 or TRBV6-3 and J is TRBJ2-1, with TRBD2 matching 15 bases. The CDR3 runs 20 residues. Trimming at V came to 0 bases and at J to 4 bases, leaving 10 bases not matched to a gene. Germline CDR1 MNHEY, CDR2 SVGEGT.

This clonotype was seen at least ten times. The chain couples TRBV11-2 to TRBJ1-4; D is possibly TRBD1 (5 bases). The CDR3 totals 15 residues. CDR1 and CDR2 from the germline V gene are SGHAT and FQNNGV. Deletions cut 4 bases from V and 14 bases from J, with 23 bases between. CDR3 sequence reads: CASSSLKRRRDWLFF. The CDR3, as DNA: TGTGCCAGCAGCTCACTTAAACGACGGCGGGACTGGCTGTTTTTT.